This record concerns one T cell receptor (beta chain) sequence. The antigen this receptor binds is unknown. HCMV-specific IgG was detected in serum with a commercial ELISA kit to determine HCMV serostatus. Peripheral blood mononuclear cells were isolated from blood by Ficoll density gradient centrifugation. The record originates from a study of T cells expressing NK-cell markers (dated by TCRdb to 2019 to 2021). As for the study more broadly: In sorted CD3+CD56+NKG2C+, CD3+CD56+NKG2C- and CD3+CD56-NKG2C+ T-cell subsets from several donors, TCR beta-chain repertoires were profiled. Illumina HiSeq 2000/2500, MiSeq or NextSeq was used to sequence libraries as 2 x 150 bp reads. Among the eight sequenced donors, seven were HCMV-seropositive and one was HCMV-seronegative. All eight donors whose samples were sequenced were randomly selected healthy volunteers, three of them men and five women. Results the study describes overall, beyond this receptor: In several donors, the dominant CD3+CD56+NKG2C+ clonotypes were found to rank among the top 10 CD8+ clonotypes and to make up about 1.0-7.0% of CD8+ T cells. Those dominant clonotypes were again the most abundant among CD3+CD56-NKG2C+ cells in a handful of donors, at about 28.3-65%. It remained unclear whether the expanded NKG2C-expressing T cell clones were specific for HCMV antigens.

The CDR3 starts with the cysteine, ends with the phenylalanine, and has 17 residues. No DNA sequence is on record. The germline V gene supplies CDR1 SGHDT and CDR2 YYEEEE. Sequencing instrument: Illumina HiSeq 2000. The TCR beta cDNA libraries were made using 5'RACE template switching, a step that added both a universal primer site and unique molecular identifiers. Synthesis of cDNA was primed from the TCR beta constant segment and was followed by two consecutive PCR amplification steps. Concerning the study's data processing: MIGEC was used to demultiplex reads and group the reads by UMI, and MiTCR was used to assemble and quantify clonotypes. To exclude erroneous sequences, any TCR cDNA sequence not supported by at least two reads was discarded. Downstream repertoire analysis used the tcR package, and clonotypes were matched across fractions by CDR3 nucleotide sequence plus V segment. VDJmatch was used to annotate antigen specificity against VDJdb, with one amino acid substitution in CDR3 permitted. Through TCRdb reprocessing, the reads give one entry per CDR3 protein sequence; DNA is omitted. The V and J calls and clone size come from TCRdb's table, not from the authors' own analysis. This sample's listing comprises 350,000 to 400,000 distinct CDR3 sequences. The ten largest clones capture roughly a tenth of the sample.

Recombination linked TRBV5-6 to TRBJ2-7; the TCRdb call, TRBD2, lacks DNA for checking. Sequencing input: blood T cells: a sorted CD56 or NKG2C T cell subset, CD4+ or CD8+ T cells, or bulk PBMC T cells (not recorded which). The TCR sequence derives from a woman in her 50s in good health. Donor details come from another sample of the same person, matched by shared clones. The CDR3 protein: CASSLLAGGFSAYEQYF.